This TCR beta chain was identified during a study of blood T cell repertoires in COVID-19. Overall study: In each case, the material was cDNA or gDNA derived from T cells, B-cell-depleted T cells, or PBMCs.

All enrollees were about 18 to 100 years old and from 20 to 25 US areas. Assignment of participants to cohorts was predicated upon participant-reported clinical history. Authors' processing steps: Reference gene primer amplification yielded estimated nucleated cell counts. The repertoire was sequenced with immunoSEQ multiplex PCR; TCRdb's copy has only in-frame clones and lacks some. The V and J calls and clone size were taken over from that table, and D and trimming were inferred from the DNA. The sample lists approximately 250,000 clones; 88% were seen once. The V gene lost 3 bases and the J gene lost 3 bases, with 8 bases spanning the gap. CDR1 LNHDA and CDR2 SQIVND come from the germline V gene (reference sequence). This CDR3 region has 13 residues. This clone was found once.

The TCR was taken from a woman aged 40 to 50 who had been exposed to COVID-19. What was sequenced was PBMCs or T cells enriched from blood (not recorded which). The J gene is TRBJ1-2, the V gene TRBV19; D may be TRBD1 (5 bases). CDR3 sequence: CASSMQGDYGYTF. CDR3 coding DNA: TGTGCCAGTAGTATGCAGGGTGACTATGGCTACACCTTC.